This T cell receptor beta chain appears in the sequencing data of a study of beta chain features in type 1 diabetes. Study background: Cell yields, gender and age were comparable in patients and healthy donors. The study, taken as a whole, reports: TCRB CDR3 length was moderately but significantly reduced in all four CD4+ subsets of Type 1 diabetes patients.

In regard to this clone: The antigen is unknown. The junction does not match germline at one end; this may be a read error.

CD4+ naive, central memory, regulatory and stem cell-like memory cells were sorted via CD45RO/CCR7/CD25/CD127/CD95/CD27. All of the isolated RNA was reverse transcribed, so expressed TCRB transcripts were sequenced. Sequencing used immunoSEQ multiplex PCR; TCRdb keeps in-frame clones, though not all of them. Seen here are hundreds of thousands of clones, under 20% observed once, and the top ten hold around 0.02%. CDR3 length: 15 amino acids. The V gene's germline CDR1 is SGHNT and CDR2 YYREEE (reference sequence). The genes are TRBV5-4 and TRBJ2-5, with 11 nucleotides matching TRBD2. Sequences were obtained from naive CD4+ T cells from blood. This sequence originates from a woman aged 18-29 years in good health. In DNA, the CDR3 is TGTGCCAGCAGTCTACGACTAGCGGGAAAAGAGACCCGGTACTTC. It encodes CASSLRLAGKETRYF.